This T cell receptor (beta chain) was documented in a study of blood T cell repertoires in COVID-19. Sequencing used immunoSEQ multiplex PCR; TCRdb keeps in-frame clones, though not all of them. The sample comprises about 42,000 clones, around 82% of which are singletons, and roughly a quarter rests with the top ten. The CDR3 length is 14 residues. V was pared by 1 base and J by 2 bases, with 9 bases between. Germline V gives CDR1 SGHRS, CDR2 YFSETQ. V is TRBV5-1 and J is TRBJ1-1, with D uncertain. This sequence was found in a man at least 80 years old with acute or convalescent COVID-19. Sequencing was performed on peripheral blood. CDR3 amino acids: CASSLSRSNTEAFF. The CDR3, as DNA: TGCGCCAGCAGCTTGAGCCGGTCCAACACTGAAGCTTTCTTT.